The 25 T cell receptor beta chains below come from one sample, sequenced in a study of cytomegalovirus exposure and HLA in healthy donors. With 60 Vbeta and 13 Jbeta primers, the PCR was carried out. Data came from immunoSEQ multiplex PCR; TCRdb stores just in-frame clones and leaves some out. Seen here are just under 65,000 clones, 80% observed once, and the top ten hold about 4.5%. The sample comprised PBMCs. The receptors originated from a woman aged 25 to 45 in good health and CMV-seronegative.

The chain joins TRBV29-1 to TRBJ1-1; possible D gene TRBD1, 6 bases. The V end was cut by 6 bases, the J end by 1 base, with 12 bases between. Per the germline V gene, CDR1 is SQVTM and CDR2 is ANQGSEA. The CDR3 length is 13 residues. CDR3 DNA sequence: TGCAGCGTCGCCCCGACAGGGAACACTGAAGCTTTCTTT. This encodes CSVAPTGNTEAFF.

The CDR3 sequence: CASSQEAGTSPNTEAFF. The DNA for the CDR3 is TGCGCCAGCAGCCAAGAGGCCGGGACATCCCCGAACACTGAAGCTTTCTTT. J is TRBJ1-1 and V is TRBV5-1, with D possibly matching TRBD1 (6 bases). V lost 4 bases and J 1 base, leaving 20 bases between the germline ends. Germline CDR1 and CDR2: SGHRS and YFSETQ. The CDR3 runs 17 residues.

CDR3 in amino acids: CASSFFAWESYEQYF. CDR3 DNA sequence: TGTGCCAGCAGCTTCTTCGCCTGGGAGTCCTACGAGCAGTACTTC. The chain employs TRBV7-8 and TRBJ2-7, with D possibly TRBD2 on 5 matching bases. Germline V gene data show CDR1 as SGHVS and CDR2 as FQNEAQ. The germline V and J ends were trimmed by 3 bases and 1 base, with 13 bases remaining between them. This CDR3 is built from 15 residues.

This chain connects TRBV6-5 to TRBJ1-5, with D hard to call. The V end was cut by 6 bases, the J end by 6 bases, with 18 bases between. Germline V CDR1 and CDR2: MNHEY, SVGAGI. The CDR3 extends over 15 amino acids. The CDR3 DNA sequence: TGTGCCAGCAGAAGTACGACTCGTTCGGGTCAGCCCCAGCATTTT. Residues: CASRSTTRSGQPQHF.

V gene TRBV11-2 combines with J gene TRBJ1-2; D is undetermined. The CDR3 length is 14 residues. V was pared by 1 base and J by 5 bases, with 11 bases between. Germline CDR1 is SGHAT and CDR2 is FQNNGV. CDR3 residues: CASSLGGFAYGYTF. DNA for the CDR3: TGTGCCAGCAGCTTAGGAGGGTTTGCATATGGCTACACCTTC.

The rearrangement links TRBV5-1 to TRBJ2-3; D gene ambiguous. CDR3 size: 13 residues. Germline V gene lookup returns CDR1 SGHRS and CDR2 YFSETQ. With 1 base removed from V and 2 bases from J, the gap between germline ends came to 5 bases. CDR3 protein: CASSLSNTDTQYF. The CDR3 DNA is TGCGCCAGCAGCTTGTCCAACACAGATACGCAGTATTTT.

The chain carries TRBV7-9 and TRBJ2-2; the D is unclear. The V end lost 2 bases, the J end lost 0 bases, and 4 bases lay between the germline ends. The germline gives CDR1 SEHNR, CDR2 FQNEAQ (reference sequence). The length of the CDR3 is 14 residues. CDR3 in DNA: TGTGCCAGCAGCTTACCTGCGAACACCGGGGAGCTGTTTTTT. Its translation: CASSLPANTGELFF.

The genes are TRBV28 and TRBJ1-5, with D tentatively TRBD1 (5 bases). V was shortened by 0 bases and J by 7 bases, with 13 bases between the two germline ends. This CDR3 has 15 residues. Germline V CDR1 and CDR2: MDHEN, SYDVKM. As DNA, the CDR3 is TGTGCCAGCAGTTTATGGGACAAGGGTAGGCAGCCCCAGCATTTT. This encodes CASSLWDKGRQPQHF.

This clone was observed a few times. The V call is TRBV2, the J call TRBJ1-2; D gene ambiguous. V was cut by 3 bases and J by 8 bases, with 10 bases left in between. The CDR3 sequence is 12 residues long. Germline-derived CDR1 and CDR2 are SNHLY and FYNNEI. CDR3 region: CASSDGVVGYTF. The CDR3 coding sequence is TGTGCCAGCAGTGACGGGGTGGTGGGCTACACCTTC.

V and J are TRBV6-1 and TRBJ1-2; D might be TRBD1 (5 bases). The V gene lost 1 base and the J gene lost 2 bases, with 23 bases spanning the gap. CDR1 MNHNS and CDR2 SASEGT come from the germline V gene. The CDR3 is made up of 19 amino acids. The CDR3 DNA sequence: TGTGCCAGCAGTGAAGTTCCGGGGGAGGTCAGGCAGACCAACTATGGCTACACCTTC. It encodes CASSEVPGEVRQTNYGYTF.

This chain links TRBV27 with TRBJ2-4, with a possible D match to TRBD2 (5 bases). Germline CDR1 MNHEY, CDR2 SMNVEV (reference sequence). This CDR3 is 14 amino acids long. V lost 5 bases, J lost 0 bases, and 8 bases lay in between. The CDR3, as DNA: TGTGCCAGCAGTAGGGCGGGAGCCAAAAACATTCAGTACTTC. This gives the protein CASSRAGAKNIQYF.

The J gene is TRBJ2-2, the V gene TRBV11-2; maybe TRBD2 (5 bases). This CDR3 has 15 amino acids. V was pared by 3 bases and J by 0 bases, with 8 bases between. CDR1 is SGHAT and CDR2 is FQNNGV in the germline V gene. The CDR3 here is CASSFGEPNTGELFF. For the CDR3, the DNA is TGTGCCAGCAGCTTCGGGGAACCGAACACCGGGGAGCTGTTTTTT.

The rearrangement uses TRBV4-1 and TRBJ1-5; 9 nucleotides line up with TRBD1. The CDR3 covers 16 residues. CDR1 is MGHRA and CDR2 is YSYEKL in the germline V gene. With 0 bases clipped from V and 5 bases from J, the junction kept 5 bases outside the gene matches. In DNA form, the CDR3 reads TGCGCCAGCAGCCAAGATCGGGGACAGGGACATCAGCCCCAGCATTTT. It translates to CASSQDRGQGHQPQHF.

The chain has TRBV5-1 and TRBJ1-2; possible D gene TRBD1, 5 bases. Trimming took 2 bases from V and 8 from J, leaving 10 bases between them. Germline CDR1 SGHRS, CDR2 YFSETQ. The CDR3 is 12 residues long. In nucleotides, the CDR3 is TGCGCCAGCAGCTTTACAGGAGCCGGCTACACCTTC. Amino acids: CASSFTGAGYTF.

This chain uses TRBV29-1 with TRBJ1-2; D is uncertain. V lost 0 bases and J lost 8, with 19 bases in between. CDR3 length equals 15 residues. Germline CDR1 and CDR2: SQVTM and ANQGSEA. CDR3 protein: CSVEDLAVGVEGYTF. In DNA form, the CDR3 reads TGCAGCGTTGAAGATCTGGCGGTGGGAGTGGAAGGCTACACCTTC.

This chain connects TRBV4-3 to TRBJ1-1, with D possibly TRBD1 on 5 matching bases. V lost 1 base and J 4 bases, leaving 13 bases between the germline ends. CDR3 length: 15 amino acids. Germline values: CDR1 LGHNA, CDR2 YSLEER. This CDR3 is CASSQVLRDFTEAFF. Here the CDR3 DNA reads TGCGCCAGCAGCCAAGTATTAAGGGACTTCACTGAAGCTTTCTTT.

This clone has only one observation. The chain joins TRBV14 to TRBJ2-5; D unclear. This CDR3 has 15 residues. Germline-derived CDR1 and CDR2 are SGHDN and FVKESK. The V end was cut by 0 bases, the J end by 13 bases, with 21 bases between. The CDR3 sequence: CASSQELRSSTNTYF. The CDR3 DNA reads as TGTGCCAGCAGCCAAGAGCTGAGGTCCTCCACAAATACGTACTTC.

The rearrangement joins TRBV15 to TRBJ2-1; perhaps TRBD2 as D (5 bases). This CDR3 has 16 amino acids. Germline CDR1 is LNHNV and CDR2 is YYDKDF (reference sequence). The V gene lost 1 base and the J gene lost 6 bases, with 16 bases spanning the gap. Here the CDR3 reads CATSRGVGNGVNEQFF. The CDR3 DNA reads as TGTGCCACCAGCAGAGGGGTGGGGAACGGGGTCAATGAGCAGTTCTTC.

The genes are TRBV11-2 and TRBJ1-1, with 9 bases that match TRBD1. CDR3 length: 14 amino acids. With V trimmed by 5 bases and J by 11 bases, 12 bases remained unmatched. CDR1 SGHAT and CDR2 FQNNGV come from the germline V gene. The CDR3 loop is CASSPNLGQGRAFF. As DNA, the CDR3 is TGTGCCAGCAGCCCAAACCTCGGACAGGGGCGTGCTTTCTTT.

The chain employs TRBV5-4 and TRBJ1-2; 7 bases agree with TRBD1. With 3 bases clipped from V and 3 bases from J, the junction kept 11 bases outside the gene matches. Germline V gives CDR1 SGHNT, CDR2 YYREEE (reference sequence). The CDR3 is 16 amino acids. The CDR3 DNA is TGTGCCAGCAGCTCCCCAATTGGAGGGGGCGACTATGGCTACACCTTC. Its protein product is CASSSPIGGGDYGYTF.

The CDR3 here is CASNGQGEAGELFF. The CDR3 DNA reads as TGTGCCTCGAACGGACAGGGGGAGGCCGGGGAGCTGTTTTTT. The chain carries TRBV30 and TRBJ2-2; 10 bases line up with TRBD1. Unmatched junction bases numbered 8, after V lost 7 bases and J lost 6 bases. Germline V gene data show CDR1 as GTSNPN and CDR2 as SVGIG (reference sequence). This CDR3 region has 14 residues.

This rearrangement joins TRBV30 to TRBJ1-1; D remains ambiguous. Trimming stripped 0 bases from V and 3 bases from J, with 29 bases between. The CDR3 is 20 amino acids. CDR1 is GTSNPN, CDR2 SVGIG, per germline (reference sequence). CDR3 sequence reads: CAWSVQEFWGGRRVYTEAFF. For the CDR3, the DNA is TGTGCCTGGAGTGTACAAGAATTCTGGGGTGGGCGGCGGGTGTACACTGAAGCTTTCTTT.

The chain joins TRBV25-1 to TRBJ2-3; TRBD2 aligns across 7 bases. After removal of 1 base from V and 0 bases from J, the junction contained 1 base not matched to a gene. CDR3 size: 15 residues. Per the germline V gene, CDR1 is MGHDK and CDR2 is SYGVNS. This CDR3 reads CASSEWGGSTDTQYF. CDR3 coding DNA: TGTGCCAGCAGTGAATGGGGGGGTAGCACAGATACGCAGTATTTT.

V gene TRBV6-1 combines with J gene TRBJ1-1; TRBD1 aligns across 10 bases. There are 14 residues in the CDR3. J lost 10 bases, V lost 7 bases, and 12 bases had no gene match. CDR1 is MNHNS and CDR2 is SASEGT in the germline V gene. This CDR3 is CASIRRQGALGAFF. CDR3 coding DNA: TGTGCCAGCATCCGGCGACAGGGGGCTCTTGGAGCTTTCTTT.

The V gene is TRBV15, the J gene TRBJ1-2; possibly TRBD1 for D (6 bases). The CDR3 is made up of 12 amino acids. The germline V gene has CDR1 LNHNV and CDR2 YYDKDF (reference sequence). Trimming removed 2 bases at V and 7 bases at J, with 8 bases between. CDR3 loop: CATSRRGGGYTF. Written as DNA, the CDR3 is TGTGCCACCAGCAGAAGGGGGGGTGGCTACACCTTC. The full variable domain, its missing parts supplied by reference TRBV15 and TRBJ1-2, is DAMVIQNPRYQVTQFGKPVTLSCSQTLNHNVMYWYQQKSSQAPKLLFHYYDKDFNNEADTPDNFQSRRPNTSFCFLDIRSPGLGDTAMYLCATSRRGGGYTFGSGTRLTVV.